The 8 T cell receptor beta chains in this list originate from one sample, sequenced in a study of T cell repertoires in cytomegalovirus infection. Via MiXCR, TCRdb re-called the reads, giving one row per CDR3 protein. This sample has approximately 500,000 distinct CDR3 sequences, with more than 15% found just once. Specimen: CD8+ T cells from PBMCs. All receptors derive from a human donor in good health (CMV status not recorded). Some clones in this sample may be carry-over from other donors' samples.

This clonotype was recorded at least ten times. J is TRBJ1-6 and V is TRBV12-5; D is undetermined. The V end lost 2 bases, the J end lost 5 bases, and 13 bases lay between the germline ends. This CDR3 contains 16 residues. The germline gives CDR1 LGHNT, CDR2 FRNRAP. The CDR3 DNA reads as TGTGCTAGTGGTTTGCGGGGAGCAGGAGATAATTCACCCCTCCACTTT. Its protein is CASGLRGAGDNSPLHF.

The chain is built from TRBV10-2 and TRBJ2-3; 8 bases agree with TRBD2. From germline, CDR1 is WSHSY and CDR2 SAAADI. The CDR3 has 15 amino acids. V trimming: 3 bases; J trimming: 4 bases; junction bases outside the gene matches: 6. The CDR3 DNA follows: TGCGCCAGCAGTGACACCGGGGGGGTATCAGATACGCAGTATTTT. The encoded protein is CASSDTGGVSDTQYF.

The rearrangement joins TRBV27 to TRBJ2-2; D may be TRBD1 (6 bases). The ends were cut back, 3 bases at V and 5 bases at J, with 10 bases in the middle. Germline values: CDR1 MNHEY, CDR2 SMNVEV (reference sequence). The CDR3 has 14 residues. This CDR3 is CASSFSDRTGELFF. In nucleotides, the CDR3 is TGTGCCAGCAGTTTTTCAGACAGGACCGGGGAGCTGTTTTTT.

This clonotype has a handful of counts. The J gene is TRBJ2-1, the V gene TRBV9; 7 positions match TRBD2. The CDR3 is 16 amino acids. Germline CDR1 SGDLS, CDR2 YYNGEE. V lost 0 bases and J lost 4; bases outside the gene matches: 7. DNA for the CDR3: TGTGCCAGCAGCGTAGTTGGCGGGAGACATTACAATGAGCAGTTCTTC. This gives the protein CASSVVGGRHYNEQFF.

This clonotype was seen at least ten times. The J gene is TRBJ2-4, the V gene TRBV28; the match to TRBD1 covers 10 bases. The junction had 3 bases not matched to a gene; V was cut back by 2 bases and J by 2 bases. CDR3 size: 16 residues. Germline assignment: CDR1 MDHEN and CDR2 SYDVKM. The chain's CDR3 is CASSLRDRGPKNIQYF. The CDR3 coding sequence is TGTGCCAGCAGTTTACGGGACAGGGGACCCAAAAACATTCAGTACTTC.

This clonotype was counted at least ten times. Here the CDR3 DNA reads TGTGCCAGCAGCGACGGACGGTCGAACACTGAAGCTTTCTTT. Translation: CASSDGRSNTEAFF. The J gene is TRBJ1-1, the V gene TRBV7-9; no clear D gene. CDR3 length equals 14 residues. From germline, CDR1 is SEHNR and CDR2 FQNEAQ (reference sequence). V shed 5 bases and J shed 1 base, with 11 bases lying between them.

This clonotype was detected a few times. The CDR3 region is CSARLLAANNEQFF. The CDR3 DNA sequence: TGCAGTGCTAGACTGCTAGCGGCTAACAATGAGCAGTTCTTC. This chain joins TRBV20-1 and TRBJ2-1, with 7 bases fitting TRBD2. Germline-derived CDR1 and CDR2 are DFQATT and SNEGSKA (reference sequence). V gave up 2 bases and J gave up 5 bases; unmatched junction bases: 6. This CDR3 contains 14 residues.

This clonotype came up many times. This chain uses TRBV28 with TRBJ1-1; 7 bases are a match to TRBD1. J gave up 0 bases and V 10 bases, and 14 bases lay outside the gene matches. CDR1 is MDHEN and CDR2 is SYDVKM in the germline V gene. The CDR3 consists of 16 residues. The CDR3 region has the DNA TGTGCCACGGACAGGCCGGCCTTTGCTATGAACACTGAAGCTTTCTTT. Protein: CATDRPAFAMNTEAFF.